The rows below give T cell receptor beta chains drawn from one sample of a study of T cell repertoires in cytomegalovirus infection. MiXCR was run by TCRdb on the reads, yielding one entry per CDR3 protein. The repertoire holds about 100,000 distinct CDR3 sequences, with around a quarter as singletons. Material: CD8+ T cells from PBMCs. The origin of the receptors is a human donor in good health (CMV status not recorded). Some clones in this sample may be carry-over from other donors' samples. CDR3s include the opening cysteine and the closing phenylalanine or tryptophan. D genes are given only for firm matches. Some rows have no size entry. The others give once, few or many, or a class for an expanded clone.

J: TRBJ1-3; size: many; V: TRBV28; D: NA; DNA: TGTGCCAGCAGTACATGGACAGCAACCAGAGGAAACACCATATATTTT; CDR3: CASSTWTATRGNTIYF
J: TRBJ2-1; size: NA; V: TRBV18; D: TRBD2; DNA: TGTGCCAGCTCACCACCGATGTGGACTAGAAATTCGAAGGAGCAGTTCTTC; CDR3: CASSPPMWTRNSKEQFF
J: TRBJ2-7; size: NA; V: TRBV20-1; D: NA; DNA: TGCAGTGCTAGAGATTTGTCAGGGTCCTACGAGCGGTACTTC; CDR3: CSARDLSGSYERYF
J: TRBJ2-7; size: NA; V: TRBV29-1; D: NA; DNA: TGCAGCGTTGAAGCCCGGGGCCCCGACACTTCCTACGAGCAGTACTTC; CDR3: CSVEARGPDTSYEQYF
J: TRBJ2-5; size: many; V: TRBV28; D: TRBD1; DNA: TGTGCCAGCAGAGATCGACCGGGACAGGGGGCGTTGGAGACCCAGTACTTC; CDR3: CASRDRPGQGALETQYF
J: TRBJ2-7; size: NA; V: TRBV5-4; D: NA; DNA: TGTGCCAGCAGCATAGGCGGGACTTCTTCCTACGAGCAGTACTTC; CDR3: CASSIGGTSSYEQYF
J: TRBJ2-3; size: few; V: TRBV6-5; D: NA; DNA: TGTGCCAGCAGTTCGGAGGGGGATACGCAGTATTTT; CDR3: CASSSEGDTQYF
J: TRBJ1-2; size: NA; V: TRBV7-4; D: NA; DNA: TGTGCCAGCAGCCCTTTGACGGGTTTAAATGGCTACACCTTC; CDR3: CASSPLTGLNGYTF
J: TRBJ2-2; size: few; V: TRBV7-9; D: TRBD2; DNA: TGTGCCAGCAGCTTACCTAGCGGGGCGAACACCGGGGAGCTGTTTTTT; CDR3: CASSLPSGANTGELFF
J: TRBJ2-3; size: NA; V: TRBV6-6; D: NA; DNA: TGTGCCAGCAGGGATGATGGGGGAGATACGCAGTATTTT; CDR3: CASRDDGGDTQYF
J: TRBJ1-1; size: NA; V: TRBV6-2/TRBV6-3; D: NA; DNA: TGTGCCAGCAGTTACGTTTTGGGACAACAGAACACTGAAGCTTTCTTT; CDR3: CASSYVLGQQNTEAFF
J: TRBJ2-1; size: NA; V: TRBV4-3; D: NA; DNA: TGCGCCAGCAGCCCCCAGGGTGGGGACAATGAGCAGTTCTTC; CDR3: CASSPQGGDNEQFF
J: TRBJ2-7; size: few; V: TRBV12-3/TRBV12-4; D: NA; DNA: TGTGCCAGCAGAGCCGGCCCGACCTACGAGCAGTACTTC; CDR3: CASRAGPTYEQYF
J: TRBJ1-2; size: NA; V: TRBV28; D: TRBD1; DNA: TGTGCCAGCAGTCGGACAGGCCTCACGTTAGCTAACTATGGCTACACCTTC; CDR3: CASSRTGLTLANYGYTF
J: TRBJ2-7; size: NA; V: TRBV4-2; D: NA; DNA: TGTGCCAGCAGCCAAGATAAGGGAGCCCCCTACGAGCAGTACTTC; CDR3: CASSQDKGAPYEQYF
J: TRBJ2-7; size: few; V: TRBV14; D: TRBD2; DNA: TGTGCCAGCAGCCAAGATATTAGCGGGAGCTACGAGCAGTACTTC; CDR3: CASSQDISGSYEQYF
J: TRBJ1-4; size: NA; V: TRBV5-4; D: NA; DNA: TGTGCCAGCAGCCTCGGGAACTTAGTGGATGAAAAACTGTTTTTT; CDR3: CASSLGNLVDEKLFF
J: TRBJ1-6; size: NA; V: TRBV28; D: NA; DNA: TGTGCCAGCATTGGCGGTTCCTCCTATAATTCACCCCTCCACTTT; CDR3: CASIGGSSYNSPLHF
J: TRBJ2-2; size: many; V: TRBV6-5; D: NA; DNA: TGTGCCAGCAGTTCCCCGAGAGGGATGAACACCGGGGAGCTGTTTTTT; CDR3: CASSSPRGMNTGELFF